The rows below give T cell receptor beta chains drawn from one sample of a study of cytomegalovirus exposure and HLA in healthy donors. Some clones are missing from TCRdb's copy, which holds only in-frame ones; the method was immunoSEQ multiplex PCR. The data contain approximately 120,000 clones, about 96% of them singletons. Specimen: PBMCs. Every receptor here comes from a man younger than 35 in good health and CMV-seronegative. CDR3s include the opening cysteine and the closing phenylalanine or tryptophan. D genes are given only for firm matches. Clone size is given for some rows only: seen once, a few or many times, or a class if the clone is expanded.

D	size	J	V	CDR3	DNA
TRBD2	once	TRBJ2-1	TRBV5-6	CASNPPGLASYNEQFF	TGTGCCAGCAACCCTCCGGGACTAGCGTCCTACAATGAGCAGTTCTTC
NA	NA	TRBJ2-1	TRBV9	CASSADGVINEQFF	TGTGCCAGCAGCGCGGACGGGGTCATCAATGAGCAGTTCTTC
NA	NA	TRBJ2-2	TRBV6-5	CASREGLNTGELFF	TGTGCCAGCAGAGAGGGTTTGAACACCGGGGAGCTGTTTTTT
NA	NA	TRBJ1-3	TRBV29-1	CSVTAQSGNTIYF	TGCAGCGTTACCGCCCAGTCTGGAAACACCATATATTTT
NA	NA	TRBJ2-7	TRBV27	CASRSSTGAWDEQYF	TGTGCCAGCAGGTCGTCAACGGGAGCATGGGACGAGCAGTACTTC
TRBD1	NA	TRBJ2-7	TRBV11-3	CASSPPSGTGPYQQYF	TGTGCCAGCAGCCCACCCTCCGGGACAGGGCCCTATCAGCAGTACTTC
TRBD1	NA	TRBJ2-7	TRBV6-6	CASSRGQVGEQYF	TGTGCCAGCAGTCGAGGACAGGTGGGCGAGCAGTACTTC
NA	NA	TRBJ2-1	TRBV2	CASKQGSYNEQFF	TGTGCCAGCAAGCAGGGCTCCTACAATGAGCAGTTCTTC
TRBD1	NA	TRBJ1-2	TRBV16	CASSPTGSGYGYTF	TGTGCCAGCAGCCCGACAGGGAGTGGATATGGCTACACCTTC
NA	NA	TRBJ1-3	TRBV7-7	CASSLGSGSGNTIYF	TGTGCCAGCAGCTTAGGGTCAGGGTCTGGAAACACCATATATTTT
TRBD2	NA	TRBJ2-1	TRBV7-9	CASSRGLAGGVNEQFF	TGTGCCAGCAGCCGGGGACTAGCGGGAGGAGTGAATGAGCAGTTCTTC